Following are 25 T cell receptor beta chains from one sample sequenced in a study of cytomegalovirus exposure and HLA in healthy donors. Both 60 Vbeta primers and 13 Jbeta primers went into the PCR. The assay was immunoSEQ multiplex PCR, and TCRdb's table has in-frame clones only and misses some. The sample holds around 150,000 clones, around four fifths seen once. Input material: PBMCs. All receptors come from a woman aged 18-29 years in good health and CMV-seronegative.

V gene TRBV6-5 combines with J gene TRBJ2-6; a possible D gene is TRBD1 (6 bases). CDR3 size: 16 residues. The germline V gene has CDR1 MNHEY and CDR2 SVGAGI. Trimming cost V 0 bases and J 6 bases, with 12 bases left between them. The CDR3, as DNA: TGTGCCAGCAGTTACTCGGGGGCAGGGAAGGCCAACGTCCTGACTTTC. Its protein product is CASSYSGAGKANVLTF.

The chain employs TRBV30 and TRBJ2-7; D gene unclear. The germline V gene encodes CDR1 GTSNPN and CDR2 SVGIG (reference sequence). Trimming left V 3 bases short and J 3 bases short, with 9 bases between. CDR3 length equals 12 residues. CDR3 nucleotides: TGTGCCTGGAGAGACGCTAGCTACGAGCAGTACTTC. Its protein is CAWRDASYEQYF. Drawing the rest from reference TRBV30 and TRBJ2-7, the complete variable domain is SQTIHQWPATLVQPVGSPLSLECTVEGTSNPNLYWYRQAAGRGLQLLFYSVGIGQISSEVPQNLSASRPQDRQFILSSKKLLLSDSGFYLCAWRDASYEQYFGPGTRLTVT.

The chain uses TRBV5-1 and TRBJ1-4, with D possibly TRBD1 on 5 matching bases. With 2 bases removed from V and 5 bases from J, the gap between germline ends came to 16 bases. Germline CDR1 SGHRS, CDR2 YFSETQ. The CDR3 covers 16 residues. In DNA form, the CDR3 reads TGCGCCAGCAGCTTTGGGGTTGGGGCGCTGAATGAAAAACTGTTTTTT. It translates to CASSFGVGALNEKLFF. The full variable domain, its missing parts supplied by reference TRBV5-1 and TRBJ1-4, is KAGVTQTPRYLIKTRGQQVTLSCSPISGHRSVSWYQQTPGQGLQFLFEYFSETQRNKGNFPGRFSGRQFSNSRSEMNVSTLELGDSALYLCASSFGVGALNEKLFFGSGTQLSVL.

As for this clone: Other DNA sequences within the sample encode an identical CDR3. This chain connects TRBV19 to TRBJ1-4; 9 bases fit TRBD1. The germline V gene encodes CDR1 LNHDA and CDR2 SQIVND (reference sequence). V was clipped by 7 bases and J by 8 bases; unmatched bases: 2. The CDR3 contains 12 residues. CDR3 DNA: TGTGCCAGTACCGGGACAGGGGAAAAACTGTTTTTT. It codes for CASTGTGEKLFF.

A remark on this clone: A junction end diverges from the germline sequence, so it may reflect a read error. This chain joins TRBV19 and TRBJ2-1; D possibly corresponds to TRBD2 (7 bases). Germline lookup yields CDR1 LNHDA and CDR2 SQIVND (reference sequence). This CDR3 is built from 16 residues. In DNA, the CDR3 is TGTGCCAGTAGTATTTTTTCCGGCGGGGGCTCGAATGAGCGGTTCTTC. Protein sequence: CASSIFSGGGSNERFF.

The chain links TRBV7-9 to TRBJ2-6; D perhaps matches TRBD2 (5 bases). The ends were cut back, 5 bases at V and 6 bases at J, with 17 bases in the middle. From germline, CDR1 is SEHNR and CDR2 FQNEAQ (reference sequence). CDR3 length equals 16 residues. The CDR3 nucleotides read TGTGCCAGCAGCCCTCAGACCGGGGTCGAGGCCAACGTCCTGACTTTC. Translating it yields CASSPQTGVEANVLTF.

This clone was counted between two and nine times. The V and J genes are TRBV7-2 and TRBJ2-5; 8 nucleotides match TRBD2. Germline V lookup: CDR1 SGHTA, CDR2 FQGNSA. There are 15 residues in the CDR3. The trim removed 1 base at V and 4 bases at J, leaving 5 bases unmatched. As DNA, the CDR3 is TGTGCCAGCAGCTTAGTCTGGCGGGGGGCAGAGACCCAGTACTTC. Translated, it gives CASSLVWRGAETQYF. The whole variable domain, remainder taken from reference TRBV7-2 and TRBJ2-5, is GAGVSQSPSNKVTEKGKDVELRCDPISGHTALYWYRQSLGQGLEFLIYFQGNSAPDKSGLPSDRFSAERTGGSVSTLTIQRTQQEDSAVYLCASSLVWRGAETQYFGPGTRLLVL.

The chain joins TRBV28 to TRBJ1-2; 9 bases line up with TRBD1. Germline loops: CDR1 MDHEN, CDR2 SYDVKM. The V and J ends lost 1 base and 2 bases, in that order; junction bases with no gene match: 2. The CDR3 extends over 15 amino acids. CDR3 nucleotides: TGTGCCAGCAGTTTATTAGACAGGGGGAACTATGGCTACACCTTC. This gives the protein CASSLLDRGNYGYTF.

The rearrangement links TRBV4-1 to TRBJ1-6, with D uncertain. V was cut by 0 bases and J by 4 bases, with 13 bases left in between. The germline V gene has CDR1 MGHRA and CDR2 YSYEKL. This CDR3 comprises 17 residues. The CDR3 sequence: CASSQERGGVYNSPLHF. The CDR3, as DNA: TGCGCCAGCAGCCAAGAGCGGGGAGGAGTTTATAATTCACCCCTCCACTTT.

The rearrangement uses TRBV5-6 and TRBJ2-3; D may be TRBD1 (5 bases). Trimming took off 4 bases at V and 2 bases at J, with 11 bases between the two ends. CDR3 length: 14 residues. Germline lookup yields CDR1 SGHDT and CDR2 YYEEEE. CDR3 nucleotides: TGTGCCAGCAGCCAAGGACACTACACAGATACGCAGTATTTT. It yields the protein CASSQGHYTDTQYF.

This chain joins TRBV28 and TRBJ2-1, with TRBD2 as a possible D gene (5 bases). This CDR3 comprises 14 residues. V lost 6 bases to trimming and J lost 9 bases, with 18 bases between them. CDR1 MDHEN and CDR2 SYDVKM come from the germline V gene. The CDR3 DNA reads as TGTGCCAGCAGCAGCATACAAAGACGGGGTGAGCAGTTCTTC. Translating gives CASSSIQRRGEQFF.

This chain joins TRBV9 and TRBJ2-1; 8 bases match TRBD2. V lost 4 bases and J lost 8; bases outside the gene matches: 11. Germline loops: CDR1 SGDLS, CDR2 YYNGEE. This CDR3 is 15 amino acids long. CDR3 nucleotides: TGTGCCAGCAGCCTGCGGGGGGTCTATCCCGATGAGCAGTTCTTC. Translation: CASSLRGVYPDEQFF.

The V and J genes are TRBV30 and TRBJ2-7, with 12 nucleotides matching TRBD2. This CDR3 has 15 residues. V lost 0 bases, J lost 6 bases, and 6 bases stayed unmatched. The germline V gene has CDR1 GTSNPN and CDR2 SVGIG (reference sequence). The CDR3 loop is CAWSVLSSGGGEQYF. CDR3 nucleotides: TGTGCCTGGAGTGTACTATCTAGCGGGGGGGGCGAGCAGTACTTC.

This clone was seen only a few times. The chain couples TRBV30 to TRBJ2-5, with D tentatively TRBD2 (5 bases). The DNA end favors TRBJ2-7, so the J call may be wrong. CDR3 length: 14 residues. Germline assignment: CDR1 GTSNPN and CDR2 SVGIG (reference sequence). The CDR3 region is CAWSVGSGNYEQYF. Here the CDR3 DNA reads TGTGCCTGGAGTGTAGGGAGCGGTAACTACGAGCAGTACTTC.

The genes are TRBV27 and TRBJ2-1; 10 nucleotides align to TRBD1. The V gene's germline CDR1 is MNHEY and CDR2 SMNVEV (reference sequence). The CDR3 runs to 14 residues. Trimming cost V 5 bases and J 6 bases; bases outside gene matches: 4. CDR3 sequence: CASSARTGGNEQFF. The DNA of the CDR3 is TGTGCCAGCAGTGCACGGACAGGGGGCAATGAGCAGTTCTTC.

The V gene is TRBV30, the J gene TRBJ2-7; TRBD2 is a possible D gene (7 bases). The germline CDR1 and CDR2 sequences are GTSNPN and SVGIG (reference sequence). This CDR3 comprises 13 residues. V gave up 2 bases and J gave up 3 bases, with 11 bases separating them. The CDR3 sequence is CAWSSGTNYEQYF. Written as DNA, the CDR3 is TGTGCCTGGAGTAGCGGGACAAACTACGAGCAGTACTTC.

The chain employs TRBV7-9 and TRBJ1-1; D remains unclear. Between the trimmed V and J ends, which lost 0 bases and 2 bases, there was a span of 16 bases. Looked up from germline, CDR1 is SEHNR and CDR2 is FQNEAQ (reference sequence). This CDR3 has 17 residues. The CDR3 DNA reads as TGTGCCAGCAGCTTAGCTTACACCACCGTAAGAAACACTGAAGCTTTCTTT. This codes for CASSLAYTTVRNTEAFF.

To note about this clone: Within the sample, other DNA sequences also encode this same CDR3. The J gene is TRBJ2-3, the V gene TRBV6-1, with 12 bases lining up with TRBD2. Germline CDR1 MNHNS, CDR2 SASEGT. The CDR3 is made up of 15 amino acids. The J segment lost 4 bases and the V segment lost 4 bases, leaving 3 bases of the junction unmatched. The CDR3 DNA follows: TGTGCCAGCAGTGGTCTAGCGGGGGGGCCAGATACGCAGTATTTT. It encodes CASSGLAGGPDTQYF.

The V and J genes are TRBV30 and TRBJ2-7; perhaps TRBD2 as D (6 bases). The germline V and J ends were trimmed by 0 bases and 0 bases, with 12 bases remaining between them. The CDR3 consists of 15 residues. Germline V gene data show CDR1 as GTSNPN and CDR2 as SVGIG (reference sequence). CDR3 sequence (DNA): TGTGCCTGGAGTGTAGGAGGGGCACCCTCCTACGAGCAGTACTTC. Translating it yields CAWSVGGAPSYEQYF.

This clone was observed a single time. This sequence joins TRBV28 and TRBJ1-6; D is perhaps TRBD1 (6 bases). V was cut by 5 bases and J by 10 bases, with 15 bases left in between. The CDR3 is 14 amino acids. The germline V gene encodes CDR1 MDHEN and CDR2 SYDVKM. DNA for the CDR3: TGTGCCAGCAGTATCACAGGGCCGTGGTCACCCCTCCACTTT. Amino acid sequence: CASSITGPWSPLHF.

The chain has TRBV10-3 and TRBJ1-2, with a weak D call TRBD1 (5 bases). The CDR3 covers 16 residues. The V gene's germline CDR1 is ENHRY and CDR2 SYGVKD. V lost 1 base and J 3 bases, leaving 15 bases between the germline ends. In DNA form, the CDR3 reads TGTGCCATCAGTGAGTGGATAGCAGGGATAGACTATGGCTACACCTTC. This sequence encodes CAISEWIAGIDYGYTF.

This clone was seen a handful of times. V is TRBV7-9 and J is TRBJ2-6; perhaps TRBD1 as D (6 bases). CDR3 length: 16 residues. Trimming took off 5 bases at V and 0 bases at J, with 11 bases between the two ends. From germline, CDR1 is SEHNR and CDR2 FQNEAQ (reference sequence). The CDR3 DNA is TGTGCCAGCAGCCTCAACAGGGTCTCTGGGGCCAACGTCCTGACTTTC. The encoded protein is CASSLNRVSGANVLTF.

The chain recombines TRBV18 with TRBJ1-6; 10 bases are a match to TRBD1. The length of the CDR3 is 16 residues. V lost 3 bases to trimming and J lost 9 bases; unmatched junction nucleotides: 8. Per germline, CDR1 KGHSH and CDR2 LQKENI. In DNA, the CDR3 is TGTGCCAGCTCACCCAGGGACAGGGGAACGGGTTCACCCCTCCACTTT. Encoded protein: CASSPRDRGTGSPLHF.

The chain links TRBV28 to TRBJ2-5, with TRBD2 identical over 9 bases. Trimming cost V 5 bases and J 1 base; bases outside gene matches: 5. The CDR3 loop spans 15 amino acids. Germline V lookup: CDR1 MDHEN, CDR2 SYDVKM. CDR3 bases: TGTGCCAGCAGTATTAGCGGGGGAGGCCAAGAGACCCAGTACTTC. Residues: CASSISGGGQETQYF. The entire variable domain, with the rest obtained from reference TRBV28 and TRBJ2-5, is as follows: DVKVTQSSRYLVKRTGEKVFLECVQDMDHENMFWYRQDPGLGLRLIYFSYDVKMKEKGDIPEGYSVSREKKERFSLILESASTNQTSMYLCASSISGGGQETQYFGPGTRLLVL.

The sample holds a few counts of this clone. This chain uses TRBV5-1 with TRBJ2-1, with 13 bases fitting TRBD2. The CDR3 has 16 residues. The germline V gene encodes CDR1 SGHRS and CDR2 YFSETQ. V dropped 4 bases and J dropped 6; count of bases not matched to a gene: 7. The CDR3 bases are TGCGCCAGCAGCCCTCTAACTAGCGGGGGGGTCAATGAGCAGTTCTTC. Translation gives CASSPLTSGGVNEQFF. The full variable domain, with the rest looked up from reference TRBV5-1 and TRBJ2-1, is KAGVTQTPRYLIKTRGQQVTLSCSPISGHRSVSWYQQTPGQGLQFLFEYFSETQRNKGNFPGRFSGRQFSNSRSEMNVSTLELGDSALYLCASSPLTSGGVNEQFFGPGTRLTVL.